This TCR beta chain appears in the sequencing data of a study of T cell responses to AZD1222 COVID-19 vaccine. Notes on this clone: Its antigen remains unknown.

Germline V gene lookup returns CDR1 LNHDA and CDR2 SQIVND (reference sequence). The CDR3 is made up of 15 amino acids. V was clipped by 9 bases and J by 5 bases; unmatched bases: 14. Assay: immunoSEQ multiplex PCR; the TCRdb copy retains only in-frame clones and omits some. The repertoire holds 100,000 to 150,000 clones, with around 85% as singletons. Points from the study as a whole: In the spike-specific TCR repertoire, nearly half reportedly target unmutated variant regions. At 160-218 and 743-854, vaccine-associated CD4 TCRs were dominant, and they spanned spike. The study found Spike-specific TCR breadth and depth rose after two AZD1222 doses.

The chain couples TRBV19 to TRBJ1-2, with TRBD1 matching 8 bases. Sequenced here: peripheral blood, sampled 28 days after the second AZD1222 dose. The receptor was isolated from an adult who received the AZD1222 COVID-19 vaccine. In nucleotides, the CDR3 is TGTGCCAGCTCGGACGGACAGGGAAAGACTTATGGCTACACCTTC. Its translation is CASSDGQGKTYGYTF.